The 22 T cell receptor beta chains below come from one sample, sequenced in a study of T-cell memory formation after mild COVID-19. TCRdb independently ran MiXCR on the 5' RACE reads; one entry per CDR3 protein. The sample holds some 290,000 distinct CDR3 sequences, around 15% seen once. Sequencing was carried out using PBMCs or a T cell subset sorted from them (not recorded which). The source is a man in his late teens or twenties who had mild COVID-19 (a few samples of this study predate the infection). Cell type and time point are not known.

This clonotype occurred a few times. The CDR3 reads CASSLVGGSEQYF. In DNA form, the CDR3 reads TGTGCCAGCAGCTTAGTCGGGGGCAGCGAGCAGTACTTC. The chain employs TRBV7-9 and TRBJ2-7; either TRBD1 or TRBD2 may supply D (6 bases each). Trimming stripped 1 base from V and 6 bases from J, with 10 bases between. The germline V gene has CDR1 SEHNR and CDR2 FQNEAQ (reference sequence). There are 13 residues in the CDR3.

The rearrangement links TRBV20-1 to TRBJ1-5; D not resolved. Germline V gene lookup returns CDR1 DFQATT and CDR2 SNEGSKA (reference sequence). V was cut by 5 bases and J by 0 bases, with 11 bases left in between. This CDR3 spans 14 amino acids. Written as DNA, the CDR3 is TGCAGTGCTCAGGACGGAGGTAGCAATCAGCCCCAGCATTTT. Its protein product is CSAQDGGSNQPQHF.

This clonotype was detected many times. The chain uses TRBV6-2 or TRBV6-3 and TRBJ2-7; D not certain. CDR3 length: 14 residues. Germline V lookup: CDR1 MNHEY, CDR2 SVGEGT. V was pared by 0 bases and J by 9 bases, with 15 bases between. CDR3: CASSYSDGQPVQYF. The CDR3 nucleotides read TGTGCCAGCAGTTACTCGGATGGGCAACCCGTGCAGTACTTC.

This clonotype was seen a single time. The rearrangement links TRBV7-2 to TRBJ2-1; TRBD1 agrees at 7 bases. V shed 5 bases, J shed 9 bases, and the junction held 13 bases outside the gene matches. This CDR3 is 15 amino acids long. Looked up from germline, CDR1 is SGHTA and CDR2 is FQGNSA. This CDR3 is CASSLGQVRLGEQFF. For the CDR3, the DNA is TGTGCCAGCAGCCTTGGACAGGTCCGTCTCGGTGAGCAGTTCTTC.

The gene calls are TRBV6-2 or TRBV6-3 and TRBJ2-1, with 8 positions matching TRBD1. CDR3 length: 14 residues. Trimming cost V 5 bases and J 2 bases; bases outside gene matches: 2. Germline values: CDR1 MNHEY, CDR2 SVGEGT. The CDR3 DNA is TGTGCCAGCAGTCCACAGGGGGCCTACAATGAGCAGTTCTTC. Translated: CASSPQGAYNEQFF.

There are a few counts of this clonotype. The rearrangement links TRBV4-3 to TRBJ2-7; D not certain. There are 14 residues in the CDR3. Between the trimmed V and J ends, which lost 1 base and 3 bases, there was a span of 10 bases. CDR1 is LGHNA and CDR2 is YSLEER in the germline V gene. In DNA form, the CDR3 reads TGCGCCAGCAGCCAAGCCCGCGGCAGCTACGAGCAGTACGTC. This translates into CASSQARGSYEQYV.

This chain links TRBV12-3 or TRBV12-4 with TRBJ1-3; D is uncertain. This CDR3 has 14 residues. V lost 4 bases, J lost 9 bases, and 16 bases lay in between. The chain's CDR3 is CASSSTNGELTIYF. Written as DNA, the CDR3 is TGTGCCAGCAGTTCTACCAACGGGGAACTCACCATATATTTT.

V usage is TRBV29-1 and J usage is TRBJ2-7; D is perhaps TRBD2 (5 bases). The CDR3 loop spans 14 amino acids. V was cut by 6 bases and J by 5 bases, with 20 bases left in between. Germline CDR1 is SQVTM and CDR2 is ANQGSEA. DNA for the CDR3: TGCAGCGTGACAACACAGCGGCGTGGGGACGAGCAGTACGTC. The encoded protein is CSVTTQRRGDEQYV.

The chain combines TRBV4-3 with TRBJ1-4, with D perhaps TRBD1 (5 bases). The CDR3 is made up of 15 amino acids. Trimming pared 0 bases from V and 8 bases from J, leaving 13 bases between. The germline CDR1 and CDR2 sequences are LGHNA and YSLEER. CDR3 loop: CASSQDGGEVEKLFF. For the CDR3, the DNA is TGCGCCAGCAGCCAAGATGGAGGGGAAGTCGAAAAACTGTTTTTT.

CDR3 sequence reads: CASSLDSSSNQPQHF. DNA for the CDR3: TGTGCCAGCAGCCTGGACAGTTCTAGCAATCAGCCCCAGCATTTT. The chain has TRBV4-2 and TRBJ1-5; D may be TRBD1 (6 bases). CDR1 LGHNA and CDR2 YNFKEQ come from the germline V gene. The germline V and J ends were trimmed by 4 bases and 0 bases, with 10 bases remaining between them. The CDR3 length is 15 residues.

V usage is TRBV10-3 and J usage is TRBJ2-1, with D perhaps assigned TRBD1 or TRBD2 (7 bases each). CDR1 ENHRY and CDR2 SYGVKD come from the germline V gene. The CDR3 covers 14 residues. The V end was cut by 11 bases, the J end by 2 bases, with 16 bases between. CDR3 region: CAGGEGATYNEQFF. CDR3 DNA: TGTGCCGGGGGGGAGGGGGCGACCTACAATGAGCAGTTCTTC.

This clonotype was seen a few times. The chain has TRBV7-2 and TRBJ1-2, with D unresolved. Between the trimmed V and J ends, which lost 5 bases and 5 bases, there was a span of 15 bases. This CDR3 is 14 amino acids long. In germline, CDR1 is SGHTA, CDR2 FQGNSA. CDR3 DNA sequence: TGTGCCAGCAGCCCCAGGATTCCTGGGTATGGCTACACCTTC. Its protein product is CASSPRIPGYGYTF.

This clonotype occurred once. The chain joins TRBV5-1 to TRBJ1-2, with 8 nucleotides matching TRBD1. The germline V gene has CDR1 SGHRS and CDR2 YFSETQ. This CDR3 is built from 16 residues. J was trimmed by 0 bases and V by 5 bases; bases with no gene match: 9. The CDR3 here is CASSSTGVGANYGYTF. The CDR3 coding sequence is TGCGCCAGCAGTTCGACAGGGGTCGGAGCTAACTATGGCTACACCTTC. The entire variable domain, with the rest obtained from reference TRBV5-1 and TRBJ1-2, is as follows: KAGVTQTPRYLIKTRGQQVTLSCSPISGHRSVSWYQQTPGQGLQFLFEYFSETQRNKGNFPGRFSGRQFSNSRSEMNVSTLELGDSALYLCASSSTGVGANYGYTFGSGTRLTVV.

The chain uses TRBV10-3 and TRBJ2-5; 8 nucleotides line up with TRBD1. This CDR3 contains 13 residues. Per the germline V gene, CDR1 is ENHRY and CDR2 is SYGVKD. V dropped 3 bases and J dropped 4; count of bases not matched to a gene: 1. The CDR3 DNA reads TGTGCCATCAGTGACAGGGGGCCAGAGACCCAGTACTTC. It is translated as CAISDRGPETQYF.

This chain connects TRBV4-3 to TRBJ2-1, with 8 bases fitting TRBD1. Germline V gene lookup returns CDR1 LGHNA and CDR2 YSLEER. The CDR3 length is 18 residues. The junction had 12 bases not matched to a gene; V was cut back by 1 base and J by 4 bases. In DNA, the CDR3 is TGCGCCAGCAGCCAAGGGGTATATGGGACAGGAGTTTACAATGAGCAGTTCTTC. This sequence encodes CASSQGVYGTGVYNEQFF.

The rearrangement links TRBV9 to TRBJ1-6; no reliable D call. The CDR3 spans 13 residues. Trimming stripped 6 bases from V and 7 bases from J, with 11 bases between. CDR1 is SGDLS and CDR2 is YYNGEE in the germline V gene. The CDR3 reads CASTRQPNSPLHF. CDR3 sequence (DNA): TGTGCCAGCACGCGGCAGCCAAATTCACCCCTCCACTTT.

This clonotype was seen only once. The chain employs TRBV7-2 and TRBJ2-3, with TRBD1 matching over 7 bases. The length of the CDR3 is 16 residues. The germline gives CDR1 SGHTA, CDR2 FQGNSA. V trimming: 3 bases; J trimming: 2 bases; junction bases outside the gene matches: 8. The DNA for the CDR3 is TGTGCCAGCAGCTTCGAAGGGGGCAGGGCCACAGATACGCAGTATTTT. Its protein product is CASSFEGGRATDTQYF.

This chain uses TRBV27 with TRBJ2-1; 11 bases fit TRBD2. There are 14 residues in the CDR3. V lost 11 bases and J lost 5; bases outside the gene matches: 8. Germline assignment: CDR1 MNHEY and CDR2 SMNVEV (reference sequence). The CDR3 sequence is CASRLAGINNEQFF. The CDR3 bases are TGTGCCTCGAGACTAGCGGGGATCAACAATGAGCAGTTCTTC.

There are a few counts of this clonotype. The rearrangement joins TRBV5-4 to TRBJ1-1, with TRBD1 identical over 8 bases. Per germline, CDR1 SGHNT and CDR2 YYREEE (reference sequence). The CDR3 runs 14 residues. J gave up 6 bases and V 3 bases, and 7 bases lay outside the gene matches. CDR3 loop: CASSSGGEPAEAFF. In nucleotides, the CDR3 is TGTGCCAGCAGCTCAGGGGGCGAACCTGCTGAAGCTTTCTTT. Full variable domain (remainder filled in from reference TRBV5-4 and TRBJ1-1): ETGVTQSPTHLIKTRGQQVTLRCSSQSGHNTVSWYQQALGQGPQFIFQYYREEENGRGNFPPRFSGLQFPNYSSELNVNALELDDSALYLCASSSGGEPAEAFFGQGTRLTVV.

This chain uses TRBV20-1 with TRBJ1-3; perhaps TRBD1 as D (5 bases). Germline lookup yields CDR1 DFQATT and CDR2 SNEGSKA (reference sequence). Trimming removed 5 bases from V and 2 bases from J, with 13 bases in between. This CDR3 has 14 residues. The CDR3 coding sequence is TGCAGTGCTCGGGACGTCTGGGCTGGAAACACCATATATTTT. This encodes CSARDVWAGNTIYF.

This clonotype was seen many times. The rearrangement joins TRBV4-2 to TRBJ2-1, with TRBD2 identical over 11 bases. The CDR3 sequence is 16 residues long. V lost 1 base to trimming and J lost 9 bases; unmatched junction nucleotides: 8. CDR1 is LGHNA and CDR2 is YNFKEQ in the germline V gene. The CDR3 DNA reads TGTGCCAGCAGCCAAGTGGGTAGCGGGGGGGCAGTTGAGCAGTTCTTC. Translation: CASSQVGSGGAVEQFF.

This sequence joins TRBV2 and TRBJ1-1; tentatively, D is TRBD1 (6 bases). Germline V gives CDR1 SNHLY, CDR2 FYNNEI. V lost 4 bases and J 2 bases, leaving 11 bases between the germline ends. This CDR3 has 14 residues. CDR3 in amino acids: CASSGVQGNTEAFF. The DNA of the CDR3 is TGTGCCAGCAGTGGAGTACAGGGTAACACTGAAGCTTTCTTT.